Each of the 9 T cell receptor beta chains below was sequenced from the same sample in a study of T cells in Graves' hyperthyroidism and ophthalmopathy. Regions amplified from RNA transcripts were the TCR beta CDR3 regions. Initially, a first-round RT-PCR of the TCR CDR3 employed the HTBI primer set. TCRdb independently ran MiXCR on the multiplex PCR reads; one entry per CDR3 protein. The data contain 700,000 or so distinct CDR3 sequences, roughly 15% of them singletons. Sequenced material: blood. These receptors all come from a woman in her forties or fifties with Graves' ophthalmopathy.

This clonotype was counted at least ten times. This sequence joins TRBV6-2 or TRBV6-3 and TRBJ1-5, with D possibly TRBD1 on 5 matching bases. Germline values: CDR1 MNHEY, CDR2 SVGEGT. The CDR3 sequence is 16 residues long. V was trimmed by 6 bases and J by 1 base, leaving 16 bases between them. The CDR3 DNA is TGTGCCAGCAGGGATCTCGGGACGGGGAGCAATCAGCCCCAGCATTTT. Its protein is CASRDLGTGSNQPQHF.

This clonotype was detected a few times. Being one base from a much bigger clone, this may be a read error. The chain recombines TRBV30 with TRBJ2-7; 7 bases align to TRBD1. V lost 4 bases and J lost 0; bases outside the gene matches: 9. The length of the CDR3 is 15 residues. The germline CDR1 and CDR2 sequences are GTSNPN and SVGIG (reference sequence). CDR3 sequence reads: CAWTPLGTASYEQYV. Written as DNA, the CDR3 is TGTGCCTGGACCCCCCTCGGGACAGCCTCCTACGAGCAGTACGTC.

This clonotype was counted a few times. This chain connects TRBV9 to TRBJ2-1; 7 bases are a match to TRBD1. J was trimmed by 5 bases and V by 0 bases; bases with no gene match: 8. CDR3 length: 16 amino acids. Germline lookup yields CDR1 SGDLS and CDR2 YYNGEE. CDR3 sequence (DNA): TGTGCCAGCAGCGTAGGGGGACAGTTTGTTAACAATGAGCAGTTCTTC. It yields the protein CASSVGGQFVNNEQFF.

This clonotype has at least ten counts. The rearrangement uses TRBV2 and TRBJ1-6; D unresolved. This CDR3 region has 18 residues. Trimming pared 5 bases from V and 5 bases from J, leaving 22 bases between. Germline V gene lookup returns CDR1 SNHLY and CDR2 FYNNEI. The CDR3 DNA sequence: TGTGCCAGCAGTAGTCCTCCGTTTAGACAACTTCATAATTCACCCCTCCACTTT. It specifies CASSSPPFRQLHNSPLHF.

J is TRBJ2-7 and V is TRBV12-3 or TRBV12-4; 12 nucleotides agree with TRBD1. Trimming cost V 8 bases and J 6 bases; bases outside gene matches: 8. The CDR3 is made up of 14 amino acids. DNA of the CDR3: TGTGCCAGCTTTTCGGGACAGGGGGCTGGCGAGCAGTACTTC. This translates into CASFSGQGAGEQYF.

This clonotype was picked up a small number of times. The chain uses TRBV6-2 or TRBV6-3 and TRBJ2-1; tentative D call: TRBD1 (7 bases). Between the trimmed V and J ends, which lost 2 bases and 5 bases, there was a span of 16 bases. CDR1 is MNHEY, CDR2 SVGEGT, per germline. CDR3 length equals 16 residues. The CDR3 loop is CASSYPTGWGDNEQFF. CDR3 DNA sequence: TGTGCCAGCAGTTACCCGACAGGGTGGGGGGACAATGAGCAGTTCTTC.

This clonotype has a handful of counts. V usage is TRBV19 and J usage is TRBJ2-7; the match to TRBD2 covers 8 bases. Trimming cost V 7 bases and J 2 bases; bases outside gene matches: 10. The CDR3 runs 15 residues. Germline CDR1 reads LNHDA; CDR2 reads SQIVND (reference sequence). The CDR3 loop is CASTQNIAGPYEQYF. CDR3 nucleotide sequence: TGTGCCAGTACCCAGAATATAGCGGGACCCTACGAGCAGTACTTC. The full variable domain, completed using reference TRBV19 and TRBJ2-7, is DGGITQSPKYLFRKEGQNVTLSCEQNLNHDAMYWYRQDPGQGLRLIYYSQIVNDFQKGDIAEGYSVSREKKESFPLTVTSAQKNPTAFYLCASTQNIAGPYEQYFGPGTRLTVT.

In its sample, this clonotype was seen many times. The genes are TRBV11-1 and TRBJ2-3, with D perhaps TRBD1 (6 bases). The CDR3 runs 14 residues. The V gene lost 3 bases and the J gene lost 0 bases, with 7 bases spanning the gap. Per germline, CDR1 SGHAT and CDR2 FQDESV (reference sequence). The CDR3 protein is CASSLQGSTDTQYF. In nucleotides, the CDR3 is TGTGCCAGCAGCTTGCAGGGGAGCACAGATACGCAGTATTTT.

The chain couples TRBV6-2 or TRBV6-3 to TRBJ2-3; D possibly uses TRBD1 or TRBD2 (5 bases each). Per germline, CDR1 MNHEY and CDR2 SVGEGT. V shed 8 bases and J shed 6 bases, with 12 bases lying between them. This CDR3 is built from 12 residues. This chain's CDR3 is CASLGDLDTQYF. As DNA, the CDR3 is TGTGCCAGCCTGGGGGATCTGGATACGCAGTATTTT.